This entry describes one TCR beta chain. Its antigen is not identified. Using immunoSEQ multiplex PCR, the repertoire was profiled, and TCRdb retains in-frame clones only, with some absent. The sample consists of about 72,000 clones, about nine tenths of them appearing once. The record originates from a study of T cell responses to AZD1222 COVID-19 vaccine. Study-wide points: Vaccine-associated CD4 TCRs ranged over spike, dominating at 160-218 and 743-854. Clonal diversity was possibly underestimated, and the donors were mostly white British, with more females. Baseline serology detected seropositivity in only six AZD1222 recipients.

The germline V and J ends were trimmed by 5 bases and 5 bases, with 18 bases remaining between them. The CDR3 extends over 15 amino acids. Germline assignment: CDR1 MNHEY and CDR2 SVGEGT. The chain couples TRBV6-2 or TRBV6-3 to TRBJ2-5; D is possibly TRBD1 or TRBD2 (6 bases each). This TCR came from an adult in good health. The source material was peripheral blood, sampled on day 0 of AZD1222 vaccination. The chain's CDR3 is CASSPPGGAEETQYF. CDR3 sequence (DNA): TGTGCCAGCAGTCCGCCCGGGGGCGCTGAGGAGACCCAGTACTTC.